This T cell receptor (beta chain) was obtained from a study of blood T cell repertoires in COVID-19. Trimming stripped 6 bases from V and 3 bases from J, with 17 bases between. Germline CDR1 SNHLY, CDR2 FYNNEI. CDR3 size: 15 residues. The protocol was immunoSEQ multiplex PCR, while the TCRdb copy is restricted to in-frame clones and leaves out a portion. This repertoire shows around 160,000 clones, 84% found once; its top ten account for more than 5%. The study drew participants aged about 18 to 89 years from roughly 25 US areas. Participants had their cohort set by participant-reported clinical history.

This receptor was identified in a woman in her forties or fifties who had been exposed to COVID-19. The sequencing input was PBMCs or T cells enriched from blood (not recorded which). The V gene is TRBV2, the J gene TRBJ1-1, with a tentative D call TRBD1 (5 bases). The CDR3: CASRAPGGEYTEAFF. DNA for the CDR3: TGTGCCAGCAGGGCCCCCGGGGGGGAATACACTGAAGCTTTCTTT.